This T cell receptor beta chain emerged from a study of human T cells and chemical hapten exposure. TCRdb re-called the RACE reads with MiXCR, one entry per CDR3 protein. Altogether approximately 86,000 distinct CDR3 sequences are present, roughly a tenth being singletons, with the ten largest covering around 1.1%. This clonotype has a count of ten or more. Noted time point: patch test 3, about 24 weeks after DPC sensitization. As for treatment: therapeutic diphenylcyclopropenone sensitization with weekly scalp DPC. Specimen: whole blood, collected in connection with sensitization to the hapten diphenylcyclopropenone (DPC). The receptor was derived from a woman aged 25 to 39 with alopecia areata. Some clones in this sample may be carry-over from other donors' samples.

The CDR3 protein is CASSYDSNQPQHF. CDR3 nucleotide sequence: TGTGCCAGCAGTTACGATAGCAATCAGCCCCAGCATTTT. This sequence joins TRBV6-2 or TRBV6-3 and TRBJ1-5; D is undetermined. V was cut by 2 bases and J by 0 bases, with 2 bases left in between. Germline V CDR1 and CDR2: MNHEY, SVGEGT. This CDR3 contains 13 residues.